This TCR beta chain was obtained from a study of cytomegalovirus exposure and HLA in healthy donors. This clone has just a few counts. Trimming at V came to 0 bases and at J to 4 bases, leaving 0 bases not matched to a gene. Germline V gene data show CDR1 as MRHNA and CDR2 as SNTAGT. The CDR3 spans 16 residues. The PCR used 60 Vbeta and 13 Jbeta primers. Assay used: immunoSEQ multiplex PCR; TCRdb lists only in-frame clones, some missing. The sample comprises about 93,000 clones, 80% of which are singletons, and less than 8% rests with the top ten. Sequencing was done on a sample of PBMCs. The chain uses TRBV6-4 and TRBJ2-3; 14 bases match TRBD2. The clonotype was recovered from a man younger than 40 in good health and CMV-seronegative. The CDR3 protein is CASSDSTSGGADTQYF. In nucleotides, the CDR3 is TGTGCCAGCAGTGACTCGACTAGCGGGGGGGCAGATACGCAGTATTTT.